Presented here are 17 T cell receptor beta chains from one specimen sequenced in a study of cytomegalovirus exposure and HLA in healthy donors. The PCR made use of 60 Vbeta and 13 Jbeta primers. Profiled with immunoSEQ multiplex PCR; TCRdb holds only in-frame clones, not every one. Here the sample spans 50,000 to 80,000 clones, under 80% being singletons. The specimen sequenced was PBMCs. These receptors were collected from a male donor in good health and CMV-seropositive.

This chain joins TRBV7-8 and TRBJ1-5; 7 positions match TRBD1. After removal of 6 bases from V and 2 bases from J, the junction contained 7 bases not matched to a gene. The CDR3 has 15 residues. Germline values: CDR1 SGHVS, CDR2 FQNEAQ. The CDR3 protein is CASRKDTGGNQPQHF. The CDR3 coding sequence is TGTGCCAGCAGAAAAGATACAGGGGGCAATCAGCCCCAGCATTTT.

The chain uses TRBV6-1 and TRBJ2-3; TRBD2 agrees at 13 bases. The CDR3 is made up of 17 amino acids. V lost 4 bases and J lost 2; bases outside the gene matches: 6. CDR1 MNHNS and CDR2 SASEGT come from the germline V gene. The CDR3 spells CASSVDTSGGATDTQYF. The DNA for the CDR3 is TGTGCCAGCAGTGTCGACACTAGCGGGGGGGCCACAGATACGCAGTATTTT.

CDR3 amino acids: CASGLVLGIYRDRPQETQYF. As DNA, the CDR3 is TGTGCTAGTGGTTTGGTACTGGGGATCTACCGGGACAGACCCCAAGAGACCCAGTACTTC. The chain recombines TRBV12-5 with TRBJ2-5, with 7 bases identical to TRBD1. V dropped 0 bases and J dropped 1; count of bases not matched to a gene: 17. The V gene's germline CDR1 is LGHNT and CDR2 FRNRAP. The CDR3 is made up of 20 amino acids.

This chain joins TRBV13 and TRBJ1-4, with 7 bases identical to TRBD1. Germline CDR1 reads PRHDT; CDR2 reads FYEKMQ (reference sequence). The trim removed 5 bases at V and 4 bases at J, leaving 7 bases unmatched. The CDR3 runs 15 residues. CDR3 region: CASSTRDSLNEKLFF. The CDR3, as DNA: TGTGCCAGCAGCACCCGGGACAGTCTTAATGAAAAACTGTTTTTT.

V and J are TRBV5-1 and TRBJ2-1; 12 bases line up with TRBD2. Germline V gives CDR1 SGHRS, CDR2 YFSETQ. The junction had 3 bases not matched to a gene; V was cut back by 5 bases and J by 0 bases. This CDR3 comprises 16 residues. CDR3 amino acids: CASRTSGGSSYNEQFF. DNA of the CDR3: TGCGCCAGCAGGACTAGCGGGGGAAGCTCCTACAATGAGCAGTTCTTC.

This chain joins TRBV19 and TRBJ2-1; no clear D gene. This CDR3 comprises 16 residues. The germline V gene encodes CDR1 LNHDA and CDR2 SQIVND (reference sequence). Trimming pared 2 bases from V and 5 bases from J, leaving 16 bases between. The CDR3 nucleotides are TGTGCCAGTAGTATAACTCCCCTTATGTCCAACAATGAGCAGTTCTTC. The encoded protein is CASSITPLMSNNEQFF.

The rearrangement uses TRBV10-3 and TRBJ2-5, with a possible D match to TRBD1 (6 bases). Germline V gives CDR1 ENHRY, CDR2 SYGVKD. This CDR3 has 16 amino acids. V was pared by 3 bases and J by 4 bases, with 18 bases between. CDR3 in DNA: TGTGCCATCAGTGATAGCAAGGGGGTCCCCCGAGAGACCCAGTACTTC. It codes for CAISDSKGVPRETQYF.

V and J are TRBV5-1 and TRBJ1-6; maybe TRBD1 (5 bases). This CDR3 is built from 17 residues. Germline V lookup: CDR1 SGHRS, CDR2 YFSETQ. The V and J ends lost 1 base and 9 bases respectively, with 20 bases between them. The CDR3 here is CASSLQATVPSGSPLHF. DNA for the CDR3: TGCGCCAGCAGCTTGCAGGCGACAGTCCCTTCTGGTTCACCCCTCCACTTT.

This clone occurred once. The V and J genes are TRBV6-5 and TRBJ2-1, with 12 bases fitting TRBD2. Germline V gene data show CDR1 as MNHEY and CDR2 as SVGAGI. J lost 9 bases, V lost 4 bases, and 10 bases had no gene match. The length of the CDR3 is 16 residues. The CDR3 bases are TGTGCCAGCAGTTCCCTACTAGCGGGGGGCGTGGCTGAGCAGTTCTTC. It translates to CASSSLLAGGVAEQFF.

This chain uses TRBV15 with TRBJ2-3; D ambiguous. The CDR3 runs to 14 residues. Germline values: CDR1 LNHNV, CDR2 YYDKDF (reference sequence). V dropped 3 bases and J dropped 3 bases, with 10 bases sitting between them. The CDR3 sequence: CATSRSVLTDTQYF. The CDR3 DNA is TGTGCCACCAGCAGGTCGGTGTTGACAGATACGCAGTATTTT.

V is TRBV30 and J is TRBJ1-1; no definite D call. V was shortened by 2 bases and J by 1 base, with 8 bases between the two germline ends. Germline CDR1 GTSNPN, CDR2 SVGIG (reference sequence). The CDR3 consists of 13 residues. CDR3 sequence (DNA): TGTGCCTGGAGTTATGTATCGAACACTGAAGCTTTCTTT. Translated, it gives CAWSYVSNTEAFF.

The rearrangement joins TRBV7-6 to TRBJ1-2; TRBD1 is a possible D gene (5 bases). The V gene's germline CDR1 is SGHVS and CDR2 FNYEAQ. CDR3 length: 12 residues. Between the trimmed V and J ends, which lost 5 bases and 4 bases, there was a span of 8 bases. For the CDR3, the DNA is TGTGCCAGCAGCCTTAGGGGCTATGGCTACACCTTC. Protein sequence: CASSLRGYGYTF.

CDR3 sequence reads: CASSRTVSQNTEAFF. The CDR3, as DNA: TGCGCCAGCAGCCGTACAGTGAGTCAGAACACTGAAGCTTTCTTT. This chain uses TRBV4-3 with TRBJ1-1; D not certain. V was shortened by 4 bases and J by 1 base, with 13 bases between the two germline ends. The CDR3 length is 15 residues. Germline assignment: CDR1 LGHNA and CDR2 YSLEER.

Here the CDR3 DNA reads TGCGCCAGCAGCTTGACTGACTACGAGCAGTACTTC. Residues: CASSLTDYEQYF. The rearrangement uses TRBV5-1 and TRBJ2-7, with D unclear. Germline CDR1 is SGHRS and CDR2 is YFSETQ. CDR3 length equals 12 residues. Trimming removed 1 base at V and 3 bases at J, with 5 bases between. The whole variable domain, remainder taken from reference TRBV5-1 and TRBJ2-7, is KAGVTQTPRYLIKTRGQQVTLSCSPISGHRSVSWYQQTPGQGLQFLFEYFSETQRNKGNFPGRFSGRQFSNSRSEMNVSTLELGDSALYLCASSLTDYEQYFGPGTRLTVT.

The chain has TRBV29-1 and TRBJ2-1; D may be TRBD1 (6 bases). V was shortened by 7 bases and J by 2 bases, with 6 bases between the two germline ends. The CDR3 is made up of 11 amino acids. The germline gives CDR1 SQVTM, CDR2 ANQGSEA. The CDR3 DNA reads TGCAGCGGGGGGCCCTACAATGAGCAGTTCTTC. Translation: CSGGPYNEQFF.

V and J are TRBV7-2 and TRBJ1-6; D is uncertain. The length of the CDR3 is 15 residues. V gave up 5 bases and J gave up 9 bases, with 17 bases separating them. The germline V gene has CDR1 SGHTA and CDR2 FQGNSA. The CDR3 protein is CASSPRTLLGSPLHF. CDR3 sequence (DNA): TGTGCCAGCAGCCCTAGAACGTTGTTGGGTTCACCCCTCCACTTT.

This clone has just a few counts. The chain links TRBV27 to TRBJ2-4; 7 bases align to TRBD2. The CDR3 spans 16 residues. Germline V lookup: CDR1 MNHEY, CDR2 SMNVEV (reference sequence). Trimming took 7 bases from V and 3 from J; bases not matched to a gene: 12. The CDR3 sequence: CASTGGGSRGKNIQYF. The CDR3 DNA reads TGTGCCAGCACGGGGGGTGGGTCCAGAGGCAAAAACATTCAGTACTTC.